The 12 T cell receptor beta chains presented below share a single source sample, sequenced in a study of cytomegalovirus exposure and HLA in healthy donors. Vbeta (60) and Jbeta (13) primers were used in the PCR. Assay used: immunoSEQ multiplex PCR; TCRdb lists only in-frame clones, some missing. The repertoire has 110,000 to 150,000 clones, about four fifths of them found once; the top ten carry about 2.5%. Sequenced input: PBMCs. All receptors derive from a woman aged 18-29 years in good health and CMV-seropositive.

The chain has TRBV11-2 and TRBJ1-2; D unresolved. The CDR3 has 13 residues. With 2 bases removed from V and 6 bases from J, the gap between germline ends came to 10 bases. Germline-derived CDR1 and CDR2 are SGHAT and FQNNGV. CDR3 residues: CASSLSGFDGYTF. The CDR3 coding sequence is TGTGCCAGCAGCTTATCGGGTTTTGATGGCTACACCTTC.

The chain links TRBV7-9 to TRBJ1-2, with D perhaps matching TRBD1 (6 bases). Germline CDR1 reads SEHNR; CDR2 reads FQNEAQ (reference sequence). The CDR3 totals 14 residues. Trimming shortened V by 4 bases and J by 9 bases, and 18 bases separated the two germline ends. The CDR3 loop is CASSYRGAGDSYTF. CDR3 bases: TGTGCCAGCAGCTACCGGGGGGCTGGGGACAGCTACACCTTC.

The DNA of the CDR3 is TGTGCCAGCAGATCCGGGACAGTTACTGGAAACACCATATATTTT. Its translation: CASRSGTVTGNTIYF. J is TRBJ1-3 and V is TRBV6-6, with 7 bases aligning to TRBD1. The CDR3 is made up of 15 amino acids. After removal of 6 bases from V and 2 bases from J, the junction contained 7 bases not matched to a gene. From germline, CDR1 is MNHNY and CDR2 SVGAGI (reference sequence).

This clone was seen a few times. The CDR3 nucleotides read TGCGCCAGCAGTGAGGGGGGGGCGCGTACTGAAGCTTTCTTT. It specifies CASSEGGARTEAFF. This chain joins TRBV10-2 and TRBJ1-1; D possibly corresponds to TRBD1 (6 bases). Germline V gives CDR1 WSHSY, CDR2 SAAADI. V was clipped by 2 bases and J by 5 bases, with 12 bases between them. There are 14 residues in the CDR3.

The chain has TRBV25-1 and TRBJ1-1; D ambiguous. This CDR3 has 14 residues. V lost 2 bases and J lost 7, with 14 bases in between. CDR1 and CDR2 from the germline V gene are MGHDK and SYGVNS. The CDR3 reads CASSEEGTWGEAFF. CDR3 nucleotides: TGTGCCAGCAGTGAAGAGGGCACGTGGGGTGAAGCTTTCTTT.

The chain has TRBV6-6 and TRBJ2-3; D is possibly TRBD1 (5 bases). Germline CDR1 and CDR2: MNHNY and SVGAGI (reference sequence). This CDR3 comprises 14 residues. Trimming removed 6 bases from V and 1 base from J, with 11 bases in between. DNA for the CDR3: TGTGCCAGCAGACTTACCAGGGGCACAGATACGCAGTATTTT. Protein product: CASRLTRGTDTQYF.

The rearrangement links TRBV6-1 to TRBJ1-1; possible D gene TRBD1, 5 bases. V was trimmed by 0 bases and J by 7 bases, leaving 12 bases between them. Germline values: CDR1 MNHNS, CDR2 SASEGT. The CDR3 has 14 amino acids. CDR3 in DNA: TGTGCCAGCAGTGAAGCGGCAACAGGTATTGAAGCTTTCTTT. It yields the protein CASSEAATGIEAFF.

In its sample, this clone was seen once. The chain uses TRBV6-5 and TRBJ1-3, with 9 bases matching TRBD1. This CDR3 is 15 amino acids long. Germline V gene data show CDR1 as MNHEY and CDR2 as SVGAGI. V shed 4 bases, J shed 4 bases, and the junction held 5 bases outside the gene matches. The CDR3 loop is CASSSGQGAGNTIYF. The CDR3 DNA reads TGTGCCAGCAGTTCGGGACAGGGCGCCGGAAACACCATATATTTT.

This clone came up many times. V gene TRBV19 combines with J gene TRBJ1-1, with a possible D match to TRBD1 (6 bases). Germline V gene data show CDR1 as LNHDA and CDR2 as SQIVND (reference sequence). V was trimmed by 3 bases and J by 7 bases, leaving 12 bases between them. The CDR3 contains 13 residues. This chain's CDR3 is CASSIGRGNEAFF. For the CDR3, the DNA is TGTGCCAGTAGTATTGGCAGGGGCAATGAAGCTTTCTTT.

CDR3: CASRRTGQLLNTEAFF. CDR3 nucleotides: TGTGCCAGCAGGCGGACAGGGCAGCTACTGAACACTGAAGCTTTCTTT. The chain is built from TRBV5-8 and TRBJ1-1, with 8 nucleotides matching TRBD1. The CDR3 consists of 16 residues. With V trimmed by 5 bases and J by 0 bases, 9 bases remained unmatched. Per the germline V gene, CDR1 is SGHTS and CDR2 is YDEGEE.

This clone was seen only a few times. V usage is TRBV7-9 and J usage is TRBJ2-2; 7 nucleotides match TRBD1. Germline values: CDR1 SEHNR, CDR2 FQNEAQ (reference sequence). Germline trimming cut 4 bases from V and 6 bases from J; bases unmatched to any gene: 11. The CDR3 has 16 residues. The CDR3 loop is CASSSRPDRVAGELFF. Here the CDR3 DNA reads TGTGCCAGCAGCTCCCGACCTGACAGGGTTGCCGGGGAGCTGTTTTTT.

This clone came up once. This rearrangement joins TRBV6-5 to TRBJ1-2, with D unresolved. V was cut by 6 bases and J by 0 bases, with 8 bases left in between. CDR3 length: 13 residues. Germline V lookup: CDR1 MNHEY, CDR2 SVGAGI. The CDR3 region has the DNA TGTGCCAGCAGGCGAGGTTCTAACTATGGCTACACCTTC. This codes for CASRRGSNYGYTF.